These 7 T cell receptor beta chains were sequenced from one sample in a study of regulatory T cells in long-lasting Graves disease. HTBI primers from iRepertoire and Arm-PCR of CDR3 regions yielded the TCR beta libraries. One entry per CDR3 protein results from TCRdb running MiXCR on the multiplex PCR reads. The sample has 350,000 to 500,000 distinct CDR3 sequences, 20% to 25% seen once; the top ten hold over 11%. Noted time point: persistent/refractory GD, antithyroid drugs over 5 years with positive TRAb. There was RNA extracted from PBMCs, and the TCR library was made from it. Sample: peripheral blood mononuclear cells (PBMCs), taken when the disease was refractory, from a patient treated with antithyroid drugs. The receptors here all came from a female donor with Graves disease.

The chain combines TRBV4-1 with TRBJ1-6, with 7 bases that match TRBD1. The germline V gene has CDR1 MGHRA and CDR2 YSYEKL. V shed 4 bases, J shed 6 bases, and the junction held 9 bases outside the gene matches. This CDR3 has 16 amino acids. CDR3 sequence (DNA): TGCGCCAGCAGCCGTGGAACAGGGGATATTAATTCACCCCTCCACTTT. Translation gives CASSRGTGDINSPLHF.

This chain uses TRBV7-6 with TRBJ1-6; 8 bases map to TRBD1. V lost 5 bases to trimming and J lost 7 bases; unmatched junction nucleotides: 4. Germline assignment: CDR1 SGHVS and CDR2 FNYEAQ. The CDR3 loop spans 14 amino acids. CDR3 amino acids: CASSPRQGNSPLHF. In nucleotides, the CDR3 is TGTGCCAGCAGCCCTAGACAGGGGAATTCACCCCTCCACTTT.

Regarding this clonotype: Given a much more abundant clone one base away, this may be a read error. The J gene is TRBJ2-7, the V gene TRBV7-2; 7 bases are a match to TRBD2. CDR3 size: 17 residues. Trimming cost V 3 bases and J 2 bases; bases outside gene matches: 13. CDR1 and CDR2 from the germline V gene are SGHTA and FQGNSA. The DNA for the CDR3 is TGTGCCAGCAGCTTCCCTCTTGGTAGCGGGTGGGCCTACGAGCAGTACTTC. Its translation: CASSFPLGSGWAYEQYF.

The rearrangement links TRBV11-2 to TRBJ2-2; no clear D gene. The CDR3 has 14 amino acids. Germline V CDR1 and CDR2: SGHAT, FQNNGV. V gave up 8 bases and J gave up 2 bases, with 12 bases separating them. CDR3 in amino acids: CASRSGPNTGELFF. CDR3 DNA: TGTGCCAGCCGTAGTGGGCCAAACACCGGGGAGCTGTTTTTT.

Regarding this clonotype: A much larger clone differs from this one at a single base, so this may be a read error. The chain combines TRBV27 with TRBJ1-6, with TRBD1 identical over 9 bases. The CDR3 has 15 amino acids. Germline V lookup: CDR1 MNHEY, CDR2 SMNVEV (reference sequence). The CDR3 spells CASRKEGQGGSPPHF. The CDR3 coding sequence is TGTGCCAGCAGAAAAGAGGGACAGGGCGGTTCACCCCCCCACTTT.

The V gene is TRBV19, the J gene TRBJ2-1; D is uncertain. This CDR3 has 16 residues. The V gene's germline CDR1 is LNHDA and CDR2 SQIVND (reference sequence). V was trimmed by 9 bases and J by 5 bases, leaving 23 bases between them. CDR3 in amino acids: CARLNCRVARDNEQFF. The CDR3 DNA reads TGTGCCAGACTAAATTGCCGAGTAGCTCGGGACAATGAGCAGTTCTTC.

The V gene is TRBV27, the J gene TRBJ1-3; 8 bases match TRBD1. Germline V CDR1 and CDR2: MNHEY, SMNVEV (reference sequence). This CDR3 contains 13 residues. The V segment lost 8 bases and the J segment 3 bases; nucleotides outside the gene matches: 3. The CDR3 DNA follows: TGTGCCAGCGGAACAGGGGGTGGAAACACCATATATTTT. Its translation is CASGTGGGNTIYF.